Reported below is one T cell receptor (beta chain). Germline V lookup: CDR1 MDHEN, CDR2 SYDVKM. The CDR3 has 14 amino acids. V was clipped by 7 bases and J by 5 bases, with 17 bases between them. As handled by the study authors: Researchers report that nucleated cell counts were estimated from reference gene primer amplification. This table comes from immunoSEQ multiplex PCR, and its TCRdb copy is limited to in-frame clones, with some not included. The V and J calls and clone size come from that table; D and trimming were worked out from the DNA. Here the sample spans approximately 210,000 clones, 83% being singletons. The source of the sample is a study of blood T cell repertoires in COVID-19. Background on the study: Material from acute and convalescent COVID-19 was sourced from the United States, Italy and Spain. The analysed material was cDNA or gDNA that came from T cells, B-cell-depleted T cells, or PBMCs.

Sequencing input: peripheral blood. The sequence was obtained from a woman aged 40-49 years with active or convalescent COVID-19. The rearrangement links TRBV28 to TRBJ1-2; D remains unclear. The CDR3 spells CASTEASAGYGYTF. Here the CDR3 DNA reads TGTGCCAGCACCGAAGCGTCGGCGGGGTATGGCTACACCTTC.